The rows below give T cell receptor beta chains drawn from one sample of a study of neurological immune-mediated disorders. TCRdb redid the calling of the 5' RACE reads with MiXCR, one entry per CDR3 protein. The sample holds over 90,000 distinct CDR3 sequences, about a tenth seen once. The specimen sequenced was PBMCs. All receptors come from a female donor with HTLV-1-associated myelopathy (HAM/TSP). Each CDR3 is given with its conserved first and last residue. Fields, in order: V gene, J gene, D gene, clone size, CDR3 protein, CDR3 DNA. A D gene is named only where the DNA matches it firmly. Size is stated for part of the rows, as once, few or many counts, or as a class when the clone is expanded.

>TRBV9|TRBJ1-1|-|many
CASSVGGANTEAFF
TGTGCCAGCAGCGTAGGAGGGGCGAACACTGAAGCTTTCTTT
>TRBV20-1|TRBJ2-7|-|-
CSAFDTQQYF
TGCAGTGCTTTCGACACCCAGCAGTACTTC
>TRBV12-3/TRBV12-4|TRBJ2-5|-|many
CASSLVGQQETQYF
TGTGCCAGCAGTTTAGTCGGACAGCAAGAGACCCAGTACTTC
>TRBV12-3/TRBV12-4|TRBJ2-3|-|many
CASSLRTRGTDTQYF
TGTGCCAGCAGTTTAAGAACGAGGGGCACAGATACGCAGTATTTT
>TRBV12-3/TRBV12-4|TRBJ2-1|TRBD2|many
CASSPRLAGIPYNEQFF
TGTGCCAGCAGTCCGAGACTAGCGGGGATTCCCTACAATGAGCAGTTCTTC
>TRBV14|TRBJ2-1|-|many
CASSQVPYNEQFF
TGTGCCAGCAGCCAAGTCCCCTACAATGAGCAGTTCTTC
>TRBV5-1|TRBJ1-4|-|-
CASSLPRLKGDEKLFF
TGCGCCAGCAGCTTGCCTCGCTTAAAGGGGGACGAAAAACTGTTTTTT
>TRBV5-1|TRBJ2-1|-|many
CASSLAGENEQFF
TGCGCCAGCAGCTTGGCAGGGGAGAATGAGCAGTTCTTC
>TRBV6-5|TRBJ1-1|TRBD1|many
CASTFLRDRGLTEAFF
TGTGCCAGCACCTTCCTCCGGGACAGGGGCCTCACTGAAGCTTTCTTT
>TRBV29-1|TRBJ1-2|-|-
CSVEDYLRGLWGYTF
TGCAGCGTTGAAGATTATCTCAGGGGTCTTTGGGGCTACACCTTC
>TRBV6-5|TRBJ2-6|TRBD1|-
CASQYLTGAGANVLTF
TGTGCCAGCCAGTACCTGACAGGGGCCGGGGCCAACGTCCTGACTTTC
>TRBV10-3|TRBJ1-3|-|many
CAIKEGLSSGNTIYF
TGTGCCATCAAGGAGGGCTTATCCTCTGGAAACACCATATATTTT
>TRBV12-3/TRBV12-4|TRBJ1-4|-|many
CASSLGSGANEKLFF
TGTGCCAGCAGTTTAGGGTCAGGAGCTAATGAAAAACTGTTTTTT
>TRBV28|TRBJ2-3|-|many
CASKGPGDTQYF
TGTGCCAGCAAGGGGCCGGGGGATACGCAGTATTTT
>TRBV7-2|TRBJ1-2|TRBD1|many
CASSAAGQGARGYTF
TGTGCCAGCAGCGCAGCGGGACAGGGGGCGCGTGGCTACACCTTC
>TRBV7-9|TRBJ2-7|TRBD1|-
CASSGRGQVNEQYF
TGTGCCAGCAGCGGTAGGGGACAGGTCAACGAGCAGTACTTC
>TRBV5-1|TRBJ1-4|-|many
CASSPGGAGEKLFF
TGCGCCAGCAGCCCCGGAGGGGCAGGTGAAAAACTGTTTTTT
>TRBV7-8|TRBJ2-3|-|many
CASEKGTRSTDTQYF
TGTGCCAGCGAAAAGGGGACTCGCAGCACAGATACGCAGTATTTT
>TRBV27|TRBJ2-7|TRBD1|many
CASSPQGQGWEQYF
TGTGCCAGCAGTCCGCAGGGACAGGGGTGGGAGCAGTACTTC
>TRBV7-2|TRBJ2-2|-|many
CASTTKGGKNTGELFF
TGTGCCAGCACCACTAAGGGGGGCAAGAACACCGGGGAGCTGTTTTTT
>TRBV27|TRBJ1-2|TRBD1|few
CASRSPRTTGDRGLFNYGYTF
TGTGCCAGCAGATCGCCACGAACCACTGGGGACAGGGGGCTGTTTAACTATGGCTACACCTTC
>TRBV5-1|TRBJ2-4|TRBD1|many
CASSLGQGTNIQYF
TGCGCCAGCAGCTTGGGACAGGGCACCAACATTCAGTACTTC
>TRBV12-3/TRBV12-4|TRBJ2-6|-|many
CASNPGVGTGANVLTF
TGTGCCAGCAATCCCGGGGTGGGGACTGGGGCCAACGTCCTGACTTTC
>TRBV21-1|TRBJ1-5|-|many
CASSFVETGHRKPQHF
TGTGCCAGCAGCTTCGTAGAGACAGGTCACAGAAAGCCCCAGCATTTT
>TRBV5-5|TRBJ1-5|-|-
CASSESYRAQYSNQPQHF
TGTGCCAGCAGCGAGAGTTACAGGGCTCAATATAGCAATCAGCCCCAGCATTTT
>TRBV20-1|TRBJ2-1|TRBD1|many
CSASGGPNEQFF
TGCAGTGCCTCAGGGGGACCTAATGAGCAGTTCTTC
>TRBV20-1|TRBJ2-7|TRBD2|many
CSATGTSHGLSYEQYF
TGCAGTGCTACCGGGACTAGCCACGGGCTTTCCTACGAGCAGTACTTC
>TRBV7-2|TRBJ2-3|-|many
CASSLWGGDSTDTQYF
TGTGCCAGCAGCTTATGGGGGGGCGACTCCACAGATACGCAGTATTTT
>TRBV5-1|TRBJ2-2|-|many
CASSLGETQNTGELFF
TGCGCCAGCAGCTTGGGCGAGACACAGAACACCGGGGAGCTGTTTTTT
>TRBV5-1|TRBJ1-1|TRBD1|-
CVSSPGQGMNTEPFF
TGCGTCAGCAGCCCGGGACAGGGGATGAACACTGAACCTTTCTTT
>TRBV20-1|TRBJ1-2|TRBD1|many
CSARETGLYGYTF
TGCAGTGCTAGAGAGACAGGGCTATATGGCTACACCTTC
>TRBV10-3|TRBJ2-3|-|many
CAITTGASTDTQYF
TGTGCCATCACCACCGGGGCTAGCACAGATACGCAGTATTTT
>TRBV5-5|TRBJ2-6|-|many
CASSLTGTTSGANVLTF
TGTGCCAGCAGCTTGACAGGTACCACGTCTGGGGCCAACGTCCTGACTTTC
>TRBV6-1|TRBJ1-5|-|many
CASSEAAGWVQPQHF
TGTGCCAGCAGTGAAGCTGCAGGGTGGGTTCAGCCCCAGCATTTT
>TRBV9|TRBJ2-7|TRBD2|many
CASSGASGPYEQYF
TGTGCCAGCAGCGGGGCTAGCGGACCCTACGAGCAGTACTTC
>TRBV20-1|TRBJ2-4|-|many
CSARLENKNIQYF
TGCAGTGCTAGATTGGAAAACAAAAACATTCAGTACTTC
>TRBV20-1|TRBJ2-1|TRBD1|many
CSVKRDRGNEQFF
TGCAGTGTTAAAAGGGACAGGGGGAATGAGCAGTTCTTC
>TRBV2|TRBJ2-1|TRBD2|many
CASSGRLAGGEQFF
TGTGCCAGCAGTGGAAGGCTAGCGGGGGGTGAGCAGTTCTTC
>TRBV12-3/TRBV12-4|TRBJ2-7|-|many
CASSYTATEQYF
TGTGCCAGCAGTTACACAGCTACGGAGCAGTACTTC
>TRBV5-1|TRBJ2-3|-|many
CASSLKRLHTDTQYF
TGCGCCAGCAGCTTGAAGCGGTTACACACAGATACGCAGTATTTT
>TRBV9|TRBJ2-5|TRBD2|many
CASSVAGGQTQYF
TGTGCCAGCAGCGTAGCGGGGGGGCAGACCCAGTACTTC
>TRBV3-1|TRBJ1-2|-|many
CASSRLRGAPSHGYTF
TGTGCCAGCAGCCGACTGAGAGGGGCACCTTCCCATGGCTACACCTTC
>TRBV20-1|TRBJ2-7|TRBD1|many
CSARRTGGLYEQYF
TGCAGTGCTAGAAGGACAGGGGGCCTCTACGAGCAGTACTTC
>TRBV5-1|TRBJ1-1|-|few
CASSLYGGNTEAFF
TGCGCCAGCAGCTTGTACGGGGGGAACACTGAAGCTTTCTTT
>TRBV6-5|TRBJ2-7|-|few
CASTSWRGKGHEQYF
TGTGCCAGCACTTCTTGGAGAGGGAAGGGCCACGAGCAGTACTTC
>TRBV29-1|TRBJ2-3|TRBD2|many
CSAPGGGAGLTQYF
TGCAGCGCCCCCGGCGGGGGGGCGGGTCTTACGCAGTATTTT
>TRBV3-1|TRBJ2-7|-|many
CASSQDIGAATYEQYF
TGTGCCAGCAGCCAAGATATCGGGGCAGCCACCTACGAGCAGTACTTC
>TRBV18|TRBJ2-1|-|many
CASSPRGRGEQFF
TGTGCCAGCTCACCACGAGGGAGAGGTGAGCAGTTCTTC
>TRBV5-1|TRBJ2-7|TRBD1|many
CASSRGGQMEEQYF
TGCGCCAGCAGCCGTGGGGGACAGATGGAAGAGCAGTACTTC
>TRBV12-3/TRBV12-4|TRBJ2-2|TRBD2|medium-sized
CASSPTSGGLGTGELFF
TGTGCCAGCAGCCCGACTAGCGGGGGGCTTGGAACCGGGGAGCTGTTTTTT
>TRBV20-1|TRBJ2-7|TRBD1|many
CSARALGQVNYEQYF
TGCAGTGCTAGAGCCCTGGGACAGGTCAACTACGAGCAGTACTTC
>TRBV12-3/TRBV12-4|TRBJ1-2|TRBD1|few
CASRRTGASIYGYTF
TGTGCCAGCAGACGGACAGGGGCTTCCATCTATGGCTACACCTTC
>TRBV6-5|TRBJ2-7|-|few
CASRPGQRGEQYF
TGTGCCAGCAGACCCGGACAGAGAGGCGAGCAGTACTTC
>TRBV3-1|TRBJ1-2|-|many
CASSQKTGGYYGYTF
TGTGCCAGCAGCCAGAAGACAGGAGGGTACTATGGCTACACCTTC
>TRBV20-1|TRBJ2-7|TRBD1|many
CSAARQGYEQYF
TGCAGTGCTGCCCGACAGGGCTACGAGCAGTACTTC
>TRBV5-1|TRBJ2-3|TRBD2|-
CASSPPGLAGSTDTQYF
TGCGCCAGCAGCCCGCCGGGACTAGCGGGGAGCACAGATACGCAGTATTTT